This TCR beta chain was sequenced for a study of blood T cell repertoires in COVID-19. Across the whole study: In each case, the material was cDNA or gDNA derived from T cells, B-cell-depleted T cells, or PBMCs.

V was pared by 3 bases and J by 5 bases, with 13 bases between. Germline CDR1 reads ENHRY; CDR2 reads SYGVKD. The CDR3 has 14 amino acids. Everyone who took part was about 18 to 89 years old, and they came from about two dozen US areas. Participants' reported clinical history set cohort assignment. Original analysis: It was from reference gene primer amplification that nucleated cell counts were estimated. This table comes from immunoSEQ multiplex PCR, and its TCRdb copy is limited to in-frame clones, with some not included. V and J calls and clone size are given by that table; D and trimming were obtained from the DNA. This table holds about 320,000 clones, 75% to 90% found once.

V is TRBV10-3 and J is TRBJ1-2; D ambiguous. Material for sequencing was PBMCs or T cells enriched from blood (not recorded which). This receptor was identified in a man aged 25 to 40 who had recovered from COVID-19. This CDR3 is CAISEEDGVYGYTF. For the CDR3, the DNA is TGTGCCATCAGTGAAGAGGACGGGGTTTATGGCTACACCTTC.